These 30 T cell receptor beta chains were sequenced from one sample in a study of T cells in Graves' hyperthyroidism and ophthalmopathy. Amplified regions were TCR beta CDR3 sequences from RNA transcripts. HTBI primers were used for first-round RT-PCR of the TCR CDR3. TCRdb ran MiXCR on the multiplex PCR reads and lists one entry per CDR3 protein. The sample consists of 700,000 or so distinct CDR3 sequences, over 15% of them appearing once. Sequencing was done on a sample of blood. The receptor source for this set is a man aged 18 to 35 with Graves' hyperthyroidism.

The rearrangement joins TRBV29-1 to TRBJ2-5; 12 nucleotides agree with TRBD2. CDR3 length: 14 residues. The V gene end was trimmed by 5 bases and the J gene end by 5 bases; junction bases not matched to a gene: 6. Germline V gene sequence: CDR1 SQVTM, CDR2 ANQGSEA. CDR3 nucleotides: TGCAGCGTTTACGGGACTAGCGGGTGGGAGACCCAGTACTTC. Translated, it gives CSVYGTSGWETQYF.

J is TRBJ1-4 and V is TRBV13, with D hard to call. The germline V gene encodes CDR1 PRHDT and CDR2 FYEKMQ (reference sequence). Trimming cost V 0 bases and J 7 bases, with 6 bases left between them. The CDR3 consists of 13 residues. The CDR3 spells CASSLGIGEKLFF. The DNA of the CDR3 is TGTGCCAGCAGCTTAGGTATTGGTGAAAAACTGTTTTTT.

The rearrangement uses TRBV7-9 and TRBJ1-6; D gene ambiguous. The CDR3 is made up of 17 amino acids. CDR1 SEHNR and CDR2 FQNEAQ come from the germline V gene (reference sequence). V lost 2 bases, J lost 4 bases, and 15 bases lay in between. This chain's CDR3 is CASSLQAFSSYNSPLHF. CDR3 coding DNA: TGTGCCAGCAGCTTACAAGCCTTCTCATCTTATAATTCACCCCTCCACTTT.

As concerns this clonotype: Because the CDR3 is missing its conserved closing phenylalanine or tryptophan, this is likely a read error. V and J are TRBV5-1 and TRBJ1-2, with 9 bases that match TRBD1. V shed 2 bases and J 7 bases; nucleotides not matched to a gene: 9. CDR1 is SGHRS and CDR2 is YFSETQ in the germline V gene. CDR3 length: 15 amino acids. CDR3 protein: CASSLSFDRGTGYTL. DNA for the CDR3: TGCGCCAGCAGCTTAAGTTTCGACAGGGGGACTGGCTACACCCTC.

This chain links TRBV28 with TRBJ2-2; 10 bases are a match to TRBD2. CDR3 size: 18 residues. J was trimmed by 2 bases and V by 4 bases; bases with no gene match: 10. Germline V gene data show CDR1 as MDHEN and CDR2 as SYDVKM. The CDR3 coding sequence is TGTGCCAGCAGTTCTCCTCGGACTAGCGGTTCTAACACCGGGGAGCTGTTTTTT. This codes for CASSSPRTSGSNTGELFF.

This clonotype was found a few times. This chain links TRBV9 with TRBJ1-1; 11 bases fit TRBD1. This CDR3 is built from 15 residues. Trimming cost V 6 bases and J 4 bases; bases outside gene matches: 8. CDR1 and CDR2 from the germline V gene are SGDLS and YYNGEE. CDR3 nucleotide sequence: TGTGCCAGCACCCCCCCGGGGACAGGGGGCACTGAAGCTTTCTTT. Residues: CASTPPGTGGTEAFF.

This clonotype appeared a few times. The chain recombines TRBV7-9 with TRBJ1-5; D ambiguous. With 2 bases removed from V and 0 bases from J, the gap between germline ends came to 5 bases. The CDR3 length is 14 residues. The V gene's germline CDR1 is SEHNR and CDR2 FQNEAQ (reference sequence). The CDR3 sequence is CASSLSTSNQPQHF. CDR3 coding DNA: TGTGCCAGCAGCTTAAGCACTAGCAATCAGCCCCAGCATTTT. Supplemented by reference TRBV7-9 and TRBJ1-5, the full variable domain reads DTGVSQNPRHKITKRGQNVTFRCDPISEHNRLYWYRQTLGQGPEFLTYFQNEAQLEKSRLLSDRFSAERPKGSFSTLEIQRTEQGDSAMYLCASSLSTSNQPQHFGDGTRLSIL.

In nucleotides, the CDR3 is TGCAGCCTCCTCTCAGGGAGCGAGCAGTACTTC. It yields the protein CSLLSGSEQYF. The chain recombines TRBV29-1 with TRBJ2-7; D may match TRBD1 or TRBD2 (5 bases each). In germline, CDR1 is SQVTM, CDR2 ANQGSEA. The ends were cut back, 8 bases at V and 6 bases at J, with 14 bases in the middle. This CDR3 region has 11 residues.

The rearrangement uses TRBV29-1 and TRBJ2-7; perhaps TRBD2 as D (6 bases). Trimming removed 0 bases at V and 7 bases at J, with 16 bases between. CDR3 length: 14 amino acids. Germline V gene sequence: CDR1 SQVTM, CDR2 ANQGSEA. The CDR3 bases are TGCAGCGTTGAAGATACGGGACTCCCTGGGGAGCAGTACTTC. Its translation: CSVEDTGLPGEQYF.

A note on this clonotype: A much bigger clone sits one base away, suggesting this may be a read error. V usage is TRBV18 and J usage is TRBJ1-4, with a possible D match to TRBD1 (5 bases). Germline V gene lookup returns CDR1 KGHSH and CDR2 LQKENI. The CDR3 sequence is 13 residues long. The CDR3 DNA reads TGTGCCAGCTCAGCACCGGCAGGGATAGAACTGTTTTTT. As protein: CASSAPAGIELFF.

This clonotype was recorded at least ten times. The chain is built from TRBV28 and TRBJ1-2; D is uncertain. Deletions cut 5 bases from V and 1 base from J, with 5 bases between. Germline V gene data show CDR1 as MDHEN and CDR2 as SYDVKM. This CDR3 has 12 residues. For the CDR3, the DNA is TGTGCCAGCAGTCTCATTAACTATGGCTACACCTTC. This gives the protein CASSLINYGYTF.

This clonotype has only a few counts. The V gene is TRBV6-2 or TRBV6-3, the J gene TRBJ2-7, with 7 bases lining up with TRBD2. The CDR3 loop spans 14 amino acids. V shed 6 bases, J shed 2 bases, and the junction held 7 bases outside the gene matches. Looked up from germline, CDR1 is MNHEY and CDR2 is SVGEGT. The CDR3 bases are TGTGCCAGCAGCCCCACGGCGGGGGCCTACGAGCAGTACTTC. This codes for CASSPTAGAYEQYF.

The sample holds a few counts of this clonotype. V gene TRBV7-3 combines with J gene TRBJ2-1; 7 bases are a match to TRBD1. The CDR3 runs 13 residues. After removal of 5 bases from V and 10 bases from J, the junction contained 8 bases not matched to a gene. In germline, CDR1 is SGHTA, CDR2 FQGTGA. Written as DNA, the CDR3 is TGTGCCAGCAGCACGGGACAGCCCGGGGAGCAGTTCTTC. Translation gives CASSTGQPGEQFF.

The V and J genes are TRBV9 and TRBJ2-1; 10 bases agree with TRBD2. Losses at the gene ends were 3 bases for V and 6 bases for J; bases not matched to a gene: 12. From germline, CDR1 is SGDLS and CDR2 YYNGEE. CDR3 size: 17 residues. This chain's CDR3 is CASSEGPGTSVSNEQFF. Written as DNA, the CDR3 is TGTGCCAGCAGCGAAGGGCCCGGGACTAGCGTCTCCAATGAGCAGTTCTTC. The whole variable domain, remainder taken from reference TRBV9 and TRBJ2-1, is DSGVTQTPKHLITATGQRVTLRCSPRSGDLSVYWYQQSLDQGLQFLIQYYNGEERAKGNILERFSAQQFPDLHSELNLSSLELGDSALYFCASSEGPGTSVSNEQFFGPGTRLTVL.

This clonotype was counted many times. The V call is TRBV18, the J call TRBJ2-5; D gene unclear. The CDR3 loop spans 15 amino acids. V shed 3 bases and J shed 0 bases, with 11 bases lying between them. The V gene's germline CDR1 is KGHSH and CDR2 LQKENI. The CDR3 DNA is TGTGCCAGCTCACCCGGAACCGTAAACCAAGAGACCCAGTACTTC. Residues: CASSPGTVNQETQYF.

This chain joins TRBV3-1 and TRBJ2-7; no clear D gene. Germline values: CDR1 LGHDT, CDR2 YNNKEL (reference sequence). Trimming left V 1 base short and J 6 bases short, with 4 bases between. CDR3 size: 11 residues. The CDR3 loop reads CASSQGVEQYF. The CDR3, as DNA: TGTGCCAGCAGCCAAGGGGTCGAGCAGTACTTC.

In this sample, this clonotype turned up many times. The chain links TRBV20-1 to TRBJ2-5; 9 bases line up with TRBD2. The V gene's germline CDR1 is DFQATT and CDR2 SNEGSKA (reference sequence). This CDR3 is 14 amino acids long. The junction had 10 bases not matched to a gene; V was cut back by 6 bases and J by 5 bases. The CDR3 is CSAPDLAGRETQYF. The CDR3 bases are TGCAGTGCCCCCGACCTAGCGGGACGGGAGACCCAGTACTTC.

The chain uses TRBV6-1 and TRBJ2-7; TRBD2 matches 8 bases. The CDR3 has 12 residues. Germline CDR1 reads MNHNS; CDR2 reads SASEGT. V trimming: 5 bases; J trimming: 7 bases; junction bases outside the gene matches: 4. For the CDR3, the DNA is TGTGCCAGCAGTCGGGAGGGGCTGGAGCAGTACTTC. Encoded protein: CASSREGLEQYF.

This rearrangement joins TRBV2 to TRBJ1-1; TRBD1 is a possible D gene (6 bases). V was clipped by 11 bases and J by 3 bases, with 22 bases between them. Germline CDR1 reads SNHLY; CDR2 reads FYNNEI. The CDR3 length is 15 residues. CDR3 loop: CAWVSDSRTDTEAFF. The CDR3 bases are TGTGCCTGGGTTTCGGACAGCAGGACGGACACTGAAGCTTTCTTT.

The CDR3 bases are TGTGCCAGCAGCGGACCGGGACAGAGGACTGCTGGGGCCAACGTCCTGACTTTC. This sequence encodes CASSGPGQRTAGANVLTF. This chain connects TRBV7-9 to TRBJ2-6; 7 nucleotides align to TRBD1. CDR1 SEHNR and CDR2 FQNEAQ come from the germline V gene (reference sequence). V was clipped by 5 bases and J by 2 bases; unmatched bases: 12. The CDR3 length is 18 residues.

The chain has TRBV2 and TRBJ2-1; D gene ambiguous. This CDR3 spans 17 amino acids. Trimming left V 4 bases short and J 0 bases short, with 16 bases between. Germline V gene lookup returns CDR1 SNHLY and CDR2 FYNNEI. For the CDR3, the DNA is TGTGCCAGCAGTGGCTCGGTGACGGGTGCCTCCTACAATGAGCAGTTCTTC. Translated: CASSGSVTGASYNEQFF.

This rearrangement joins TRBV6-1 to TRBJ1-5, with D unresolved. Germline CDR1 reads MNHNS; CDR2 reads SASEGT. The CDR3 has 14 amino acids. Trimming removed 2 bases at V and 3 bases at J, with 8 bases between. DNA for the CDR3: TGTGCCAGCAGTGAATGGGCGACCAATCAGCCCCAGCATTTT. Translation gives CASSEWATNQPQHF.

This clonotype was observed at least ten times. This chain joins TRBV3-1 and TRBJ1-4, with no clear D. The CDR3 has 16 residues. CDR1 is LGHDT, CDR2 YNNKEL, per germline (reference sequence). With 0 bases removed from V and 0 bases from J, the gap between germline ends came to 8 bases. CDR3 amino acids: CASSQDTSATNEKLFF. DNA of the CDR3: TGTGCCAGCAGCCAAGATACGTCCGCAACTAATGAAAAACTGTTTTTT.

The table lists this clonotype with many counts. The V gene is TRBV28, the J gene TRBJ1-1, with 7 nucleotides matching TRBD1. The J segment lost 11 bases and the V segment lost 6 bases, leaving 6 bases of the junction unmatched. The germline CDR1 and CDR2 sequences are MDHEN and SYDVKM. CDR3 size: 11 residues. The CDR3 nucleotides are TGTGCCAGCAGGCAGGGGGTTGCTGCTTTCTTT. It yields the protein CASRQGVAAFF.

This clonotype came up a few times. The chain carries TRBV24-1 and TRBJ2-3; unclear D gene. The CDR3 has 13 amino acids. Germline CDR1 is KGHDR and CDR2 is SFDVKD. Trimming removed 1 base from V and 8 bases from J, with 9 bases in between. DNA of the CDR3: TGTGCCACCAGTGATTTCCGGCCTGGTACGCAGTATTTT. The encoded protein is CATSDFRPGTQYF.

V usage is TRBV20-1 and J usage is TRBJ2-2; 14 positions match TRBD2. From germline, CDR1 is DFQATT and CDR2 SNEGSKA (reference sequence). The junction had 8 bases not matched to a gene; V was cut back by 5 bases and J by 3 bases. The CDR3 length is 17 residues. The CDR3: CSAGGLAGVSYTGELFF. The DNA for the CDR3 is TGCAGTGCTGGGGGACTAGCGGGGGTTTCGTACACCGGGGAGCTGTTTTTT.

At least ten counts were recorded for this clonotype. The V and J genes are TRBV7-9 and TRBJ2-3, with 10 bases matching TRBD2. Germline CDR1 is SEHNR and CDR2 is FQNEAQ (reference sequence). CDR3 size: 16 residues. J was trimmed by 3 bases and V by 5 bases; bases with no gene match: 8. CDR3 nucleotides: TGTGCCAGCAGCACCACTAGCGGGACGGGGACAGATACGCAGTATTTT. This codes for CASSTTSGTGTDTQYF.

This clonotype was seen ten or more times. The chain joins TRBV2 to TRBJ2-3; D unclear. V lost 4 bases and J lost 1, with 3 bases in between. The CDR3 length is 12 residues. CDR1 and CDR2 (germline): SNHLY, FYNNEI. The CDR3 sequence: CASSGRTDTQYF. In nucleotides, the CDR3 is TGTGCCAGCAGTGGTCGCACAGATACGCAGTATTTT.

This clonotype was recorded at least ten times. The chain recombines TRBV3-1 with TRBJ1-6; D gene unclear. The germline V and J ends were trimmed by 2 bases and 8 bases, with 10 bases remaining between them. The CDR3 sequence is 14 residues long. The V gene's germline CDR1 is LGHDT and CDR2 YNNKEL (reference sequence). The CDR3: CASSQFARDSPLHF. In DNA form, the CDR3 reads TGTGCCAGCAGCCAATTCGCAAGAGATTCACCCCTCCACTTT.

This clonotype was observed a handful of times. The chain uses TRBV2 and TRBJ2-1; 9 bases match TRBD2. Per the germline V gene, CDR1 is SNHLY and CDR2 is FYNNEI. The CDR3 has 14 amino acids. Trimming took 10 bases from V and 5 from J; bases not matched to a gene: 9. CDR3 DNA: TGTGCCACCCAGCGGGGGGCCTTCAACAATGAGCAGTTCTTC. It is translated as CATQRGAFNNEQFF.